This TCR beta chain was identified in a study of cytomegalovirus exposure and HLA in healthy donors. Findings and limits, study-wide: High sensitivity and specificity were reportedly achieved when the classifier diagnosed cytomegalovirus status.

Repertoires were generated with immunoSEQ multiplex PCR, while TCRdb's copy carries only in-frame clones and drops some. The data contain 150,000 or so clones, 85% to 90% of them seen just once; the ten biggest clones take up roughly 1.5%. As regards this clone: No antigen is known for it.

The sample comprised PBMCs. The receptor's source is a woman aged 30 to 39 in good health and CMV-seronegative.

The CDR3 nucleotides read TGTGCCAGTAGTATCTGGGAGAGGAGCACTGAAGCTTTCTTT. Its protein product is CASSIWERSTEAFF. The V gene is TRBV19, the J gene TRBJ1-1, with D unresolved. The germline CDR1 and CDR2 sequences are LNHDA and SQIVND (reference sequence). CDR3 length equals 14 residues. V shed 3 bases and J shed 4 bases, with 12 bases lying between them.